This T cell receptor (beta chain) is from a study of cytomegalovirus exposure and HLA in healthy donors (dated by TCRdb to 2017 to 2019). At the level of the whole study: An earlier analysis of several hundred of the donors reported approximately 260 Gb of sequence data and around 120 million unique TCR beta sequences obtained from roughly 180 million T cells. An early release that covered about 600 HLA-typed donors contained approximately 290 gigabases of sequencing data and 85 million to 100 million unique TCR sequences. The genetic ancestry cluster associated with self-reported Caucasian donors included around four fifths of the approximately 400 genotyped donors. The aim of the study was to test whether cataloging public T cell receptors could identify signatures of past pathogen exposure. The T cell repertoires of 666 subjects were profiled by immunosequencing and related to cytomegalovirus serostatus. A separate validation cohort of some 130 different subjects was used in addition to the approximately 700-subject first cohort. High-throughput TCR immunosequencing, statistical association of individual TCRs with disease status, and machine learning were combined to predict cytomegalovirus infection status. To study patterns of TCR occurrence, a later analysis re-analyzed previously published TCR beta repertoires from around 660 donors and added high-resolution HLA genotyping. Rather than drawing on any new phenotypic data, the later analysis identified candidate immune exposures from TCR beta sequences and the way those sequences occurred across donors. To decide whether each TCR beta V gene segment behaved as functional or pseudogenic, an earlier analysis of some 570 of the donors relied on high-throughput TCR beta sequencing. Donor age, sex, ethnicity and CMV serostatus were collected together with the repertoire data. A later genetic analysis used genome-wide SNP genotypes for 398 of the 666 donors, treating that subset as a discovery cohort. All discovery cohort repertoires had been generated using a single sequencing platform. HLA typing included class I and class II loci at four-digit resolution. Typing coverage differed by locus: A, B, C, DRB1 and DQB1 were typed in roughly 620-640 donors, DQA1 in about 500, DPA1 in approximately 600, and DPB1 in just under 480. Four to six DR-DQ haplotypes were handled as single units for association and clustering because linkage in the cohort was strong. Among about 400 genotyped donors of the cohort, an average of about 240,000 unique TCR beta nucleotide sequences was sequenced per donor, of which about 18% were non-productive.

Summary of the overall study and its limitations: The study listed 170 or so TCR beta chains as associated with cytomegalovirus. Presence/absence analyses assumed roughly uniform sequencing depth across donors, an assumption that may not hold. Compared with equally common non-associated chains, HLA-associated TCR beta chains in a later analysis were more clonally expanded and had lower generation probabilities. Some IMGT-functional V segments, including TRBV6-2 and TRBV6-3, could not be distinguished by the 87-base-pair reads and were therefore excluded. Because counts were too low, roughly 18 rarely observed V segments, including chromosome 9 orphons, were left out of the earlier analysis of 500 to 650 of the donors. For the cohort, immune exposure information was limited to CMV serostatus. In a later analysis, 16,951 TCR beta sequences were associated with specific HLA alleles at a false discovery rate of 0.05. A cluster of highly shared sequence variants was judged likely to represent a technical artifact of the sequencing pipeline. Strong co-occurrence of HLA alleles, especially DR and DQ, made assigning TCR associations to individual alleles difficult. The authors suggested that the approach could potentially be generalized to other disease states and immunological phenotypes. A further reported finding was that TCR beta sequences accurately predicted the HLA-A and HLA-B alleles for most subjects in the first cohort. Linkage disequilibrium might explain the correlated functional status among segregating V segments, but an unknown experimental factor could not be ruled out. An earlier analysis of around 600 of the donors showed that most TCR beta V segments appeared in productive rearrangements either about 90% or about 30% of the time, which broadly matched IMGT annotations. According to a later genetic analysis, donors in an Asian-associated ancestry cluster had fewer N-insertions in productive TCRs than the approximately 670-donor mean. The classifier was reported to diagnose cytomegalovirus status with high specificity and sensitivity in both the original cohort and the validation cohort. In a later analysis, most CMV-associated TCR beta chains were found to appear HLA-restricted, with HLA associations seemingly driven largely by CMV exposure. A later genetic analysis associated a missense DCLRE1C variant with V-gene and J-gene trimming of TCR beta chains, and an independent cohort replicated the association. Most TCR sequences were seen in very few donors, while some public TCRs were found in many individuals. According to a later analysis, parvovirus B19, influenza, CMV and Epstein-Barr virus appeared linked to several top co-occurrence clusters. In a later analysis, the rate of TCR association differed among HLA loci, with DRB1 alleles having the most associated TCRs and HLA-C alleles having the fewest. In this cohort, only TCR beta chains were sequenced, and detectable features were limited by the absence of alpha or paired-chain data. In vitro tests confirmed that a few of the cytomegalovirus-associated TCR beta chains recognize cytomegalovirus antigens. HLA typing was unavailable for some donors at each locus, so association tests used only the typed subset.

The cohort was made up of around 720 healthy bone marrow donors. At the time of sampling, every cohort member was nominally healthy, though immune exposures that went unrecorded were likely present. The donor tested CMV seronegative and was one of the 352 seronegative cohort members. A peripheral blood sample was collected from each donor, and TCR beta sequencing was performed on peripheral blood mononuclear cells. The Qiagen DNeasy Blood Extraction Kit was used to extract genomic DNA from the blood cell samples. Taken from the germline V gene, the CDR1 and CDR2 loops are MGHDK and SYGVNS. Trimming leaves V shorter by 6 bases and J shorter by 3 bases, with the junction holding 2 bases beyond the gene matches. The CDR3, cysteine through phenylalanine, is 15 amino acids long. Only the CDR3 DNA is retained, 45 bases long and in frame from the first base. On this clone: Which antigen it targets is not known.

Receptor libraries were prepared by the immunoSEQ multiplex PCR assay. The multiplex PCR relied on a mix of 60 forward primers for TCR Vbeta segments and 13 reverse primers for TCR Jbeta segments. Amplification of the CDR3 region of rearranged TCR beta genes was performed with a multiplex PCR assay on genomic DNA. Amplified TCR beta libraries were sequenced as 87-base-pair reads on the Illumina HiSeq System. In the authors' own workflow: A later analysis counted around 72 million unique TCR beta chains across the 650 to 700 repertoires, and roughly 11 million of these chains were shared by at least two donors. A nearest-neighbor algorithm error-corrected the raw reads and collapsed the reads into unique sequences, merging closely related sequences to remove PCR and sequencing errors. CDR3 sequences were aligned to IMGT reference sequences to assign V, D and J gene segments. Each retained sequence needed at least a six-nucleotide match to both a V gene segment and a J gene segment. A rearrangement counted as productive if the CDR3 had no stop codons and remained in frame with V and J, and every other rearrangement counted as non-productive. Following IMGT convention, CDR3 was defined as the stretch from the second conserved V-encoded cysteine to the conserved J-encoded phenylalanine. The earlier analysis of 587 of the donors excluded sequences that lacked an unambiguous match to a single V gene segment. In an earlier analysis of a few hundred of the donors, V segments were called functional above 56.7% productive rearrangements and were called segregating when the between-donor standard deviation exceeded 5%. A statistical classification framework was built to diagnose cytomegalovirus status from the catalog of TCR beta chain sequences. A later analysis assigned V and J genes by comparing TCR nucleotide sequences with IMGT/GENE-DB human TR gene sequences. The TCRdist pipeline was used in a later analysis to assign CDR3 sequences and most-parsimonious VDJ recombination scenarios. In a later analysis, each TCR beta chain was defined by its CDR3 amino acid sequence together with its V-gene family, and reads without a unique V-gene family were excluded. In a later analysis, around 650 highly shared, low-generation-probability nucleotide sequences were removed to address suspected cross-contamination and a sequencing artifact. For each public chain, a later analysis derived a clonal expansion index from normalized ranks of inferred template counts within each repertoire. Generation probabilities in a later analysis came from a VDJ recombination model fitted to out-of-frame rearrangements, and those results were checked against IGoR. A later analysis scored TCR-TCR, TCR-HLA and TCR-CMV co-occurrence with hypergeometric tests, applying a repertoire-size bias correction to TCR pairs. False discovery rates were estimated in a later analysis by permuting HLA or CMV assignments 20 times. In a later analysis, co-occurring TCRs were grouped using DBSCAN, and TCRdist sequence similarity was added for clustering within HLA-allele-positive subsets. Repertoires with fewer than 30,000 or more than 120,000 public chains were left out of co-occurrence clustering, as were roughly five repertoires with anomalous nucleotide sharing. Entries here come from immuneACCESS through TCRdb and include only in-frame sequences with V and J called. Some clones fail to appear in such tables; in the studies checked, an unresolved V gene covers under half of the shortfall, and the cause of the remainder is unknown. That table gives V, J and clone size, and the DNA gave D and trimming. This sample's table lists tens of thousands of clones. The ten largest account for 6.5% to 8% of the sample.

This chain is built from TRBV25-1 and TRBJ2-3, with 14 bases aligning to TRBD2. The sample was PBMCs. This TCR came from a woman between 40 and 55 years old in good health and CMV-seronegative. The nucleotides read TGTGCCAGCAGGACTAGCGGGAGGGCGACAGATACGCAGTATTTT. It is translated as CASRTSGRATDTQYF.